This is a list of T cell receptor beta chains from one sample in a study of molecular identifiers for immune sequencing clone quantification. TCRdb reprocessed the PCR reads via MiXCR and lists one record per CDR3 protein. The sample records hundreds of thousands of distinct CDR3 sequences, 25% being singletons. The sequenced sample consisted of naive CD8+ T cells from blood, with Jurkat cell RNA spiked in. All receptors derive from a human donor in good health. Some libraries in this study had Jurkat cell RNA spiked in. CDR3s include the opening cysteine and the closing phenylalanine or tryptophan. D genes are given only for firm matches. Not all rows give a size; the values are once, few, many and, for expanded clones, a class.

>TRBV28|.|.|TRBJ2-1
CASSLGRDNEQFF
TGTGCCAGCAGTTTGGGACGGGACAATGAGCAGTTCTTC
>TRBV10-3|TRBD1|.|TRBJ2-1
CAISEGTGFAYNEQFF
TGTGCCATCAGTGAGGGGACAGGGTTTGCCTACAATGAGCAGTTCTTC
>TRBV5-1|.|.|TRBJ2-5
CASGLAGLGETQYF
TGCGCCAGCGGCTTGGCGGGGCTGGGGGAGACCCAGTACTTC
>TRBV12-3/TRBV12-4|TRBD1|many|TRBJ1-2
CASSSPGTVNYGYTF
TGTGCCAGCAGTTCTCCCGGGACAGTCAACTATGGCTACACCTTC
>TRBV24-1|.|.|TRBJ2-3
CATSDWGAAQYF
TGTGCCACCAGTGATTGGGGTGCGGCGCAGTATTTT
>TRBV29-1|.|.|TRBJ2-2
CSGITENSGELFF
TGCAGCGGTATTACAGAGAACTCCGGGGAGCTGTTTTTT
>TRBV9|.|many|TRBJ1-1
CASSYKGSGTEAFF
TGTGCCAGCAGCTACAAGGGAAGTGGCACTGAAGCTTTCTTT
>TRBV19|TRBD2|.|TRBJ2-7
CASSIDGSGVYEQYF
TGTGCCAGTAGTATAGATGGTAGCGGGGTCTACGAGCAGTACTTC
>TRBV6-5|.|many|TRBJ2-2
CASSYGGNTGELFF
TGTGCCAGCAGTTACGGCGGGAACACCGGGGAGCTGTTTTTT
>TRBV5-6|.|.|TRBJ2-5
CASSLVRAGTQETQYF
TGTGCCAGCAGCTTAGTTCGTGCCGGGACTCAAGAGACCCAGTACTTC
>TRBV4-1|.|many|TRBJ2-7
CASSQDRGHPYEQYF
TGCGCCAGCAGCCAAGATCGGGGACATCCCTACGAGCAGTACTTC
>TRBV7-6|.|many|TRBJ1-1
CASSLAFQGSTEAFF
TGTGCCAGCAGCTTAGCGTTCCAGGGCAGCACTGAAGCTTTCTTT
>TRBV9|.|.|TRBJ1-3
CASSPGRTGNTIYF
TGTGCCAGCAGCCCGGGACGAACTGGAAACACCATATATTTT
>TRBV20-1|TRBD2|many|TRBJ2-3
CSARQGLAVEDTQYF
TGCAGTGCTAGACAGGGACTAGCGGTCGAAGATACGCAGTATTTT
>TRBV19|TRBD2|many|TRBJ2-7
CASSIGSGSTYEQYF
TGTGCCAGTAGTATCGGTAGCGGGAGTACCTACGAGCAGTACTTC
>TRBV4-1|.|.|TRBJ1-5
CASSHGAGVSGNQPQHF
TGCGCCAGCAGCCATGGAGCCGGGGTATCAGGAAATCAGCCCCAGCATTTT
>TRBV7-2|TRBD2|many|TRBJ2-7
CASSLSSSGSSYEQYF
TGTGCCAGCAGCTTAAGTTCTAGCGGGAGCTCCTACGAGCAGTACTTC
>TRBV5-1|.|many|TRBJ2-2
CASSLLGKSNTGELFF
TGCGCCAGCAGCTTGTTGGGCAAATCGAACACCGGGGAGCTGTTTTTT
>TRBV6-5|TRBD2|many|TRBJ2-7
CASSYSASGSIYEQYF
TGTGCCAGCAGTTACTCGGCTAGCGGGAGCATCTACGAGCAGTACTTC
>TRBV7-2|.|.|TRBJ2-3
CASSSPPPDSRTDTQYF
TGTGCCAGCAGCTCGCCCCCTCCCGACAGTCGCACAGATACACAGTATTTT
>TRBV30|TRBD1|once|TRBJ2-2
CAWSADRATGELFF
TGTGCCTGGAGCGCTGACAGGGCAACCGGGGAGCTGTTTTTT
>TRBV11-2|.|few|TRBJ2-5
CASSPTAETQYF
TGTGCCAGCAGCCCTACGGCGGAGACCCAGTACTTC
>TRBV2|.|few|TRBJ2-5
CASSDEEETQYF
TGTGCCAGCAGTGATGAGGAGGAGACCCAGTACTTC
>TRBV13|TRBD1|few|TRBJ1-6
CASTRTGSYNSPLHF
TGTGCCAGCACCCGGACAGGGTCCTATAATTCACCCCTCCACTTT
>TRBV7-6|.|.|TRBJ2-5
CASTPAPGETQYF
TGTGCCAGCACCCCGGCCCCTGGCGAGACCCAGTACTTC
>TRBV7-6|.|.|TRBJ2-3
CASSLDPLGPLADTQYF
TGTGCCAGCAGCTTAGATCCCCTAGGTCCCCTCGCAGATACGCAGTATTTT
>TRBV6-6|TRBD1|many|TRBJ1-1
CASSGQGATEAFF
TGTGCCAGCAGCGGACAGGGGGCCACTGAAGCTTTCTTT
>TRBV19|TRBD2|.|TRBJ2-7
CASALAGAYEQYF
TGTGCCAGTGCCCTAGCGGGGGCGTACGAGCAGTACTTC
>TRBV5-4|TRBD1|.|TRBJ1-1
CASSEAGGTGTEAFF
TGTGCCAGCAGTGAGGCGGGGGGGACAGGCACTGAAGCTTTCTTT
>TRBV20-1|TRBD1|many|TRBJ2-3
CSALTGRRTDTQYF
TGCAGTGCTTTGACAGGGCGTCGTACAGATACGCAGTATTTT
>TRBV5-6|.|many|TRBJ1-4
CASSLDPTNEKLFF
TGTGCCAGCAGCTTGGACCCAACTAATGAAAAACTGTTTTTT
>TRBV27|.|few|TRBJ2-5
CASTLNPGNVETQYF
TGTGCCAGCACTCTGAACCCCGGCAATGTGGAGACCCAGTACTTC
>TRBV4-3|.|few|TRBJ2-2
CASSQDEATNTGELFF
TGCGCCAGCAGCCAAGATGAGGCGACGAACACCGGGGAGCTGTTTTTT
>TRBV11-2|.|.|TRBJ2-1
CASSDVFGSSYNEQFF
TGTGCCAGCAGCGATGTTTTCGGGAGCTCCTACAATGAGCAGTTCTTC
>TRBV9|.|.|TRBJ2-1
CASSVGPGQSSYNEQFF
TGTGCCAGCAGCGTGGGGCCCGGTCAGTCCTCCTACAATGAGCAGTTCTTC
>TRBV28|.|.|TRBJ2-2
CASSPGLNTGGLFF
TGTGCCAGCAGCCCGGGTCTTAACACCGGGGGGCTGTTTTTT
>TRBV10-3|.|few|TRBJ2-7
CAISEVLRVEQYF
TGTGCCATCAGTGAGGTCCTTCGGGTCGAGCAGTACTTC
>TRBV6-6|.|.|TRBJ1-4
CASAIRGVEEKLFF
TGTGCCAGCGCTATTCGGGGGGTCGAGGAAAAACTGTTTTTT
>TRBV4-3|TRBD2|once|TRBJ2-7
CASSPKGTSGGSYEQYF
TGCGCCAGCAGCCCCAAAGGGACTAGCGGGGGCTCCTACGAGCAGTACTTC
>TRBV19|.|few|TRBJ1-1
CASNTGTRGSTEAFF
TGTGCCAGTAATACCGGGACTAGGGGTAGCACTGAAGCTTTCTTT
>TRBV28|.|.|TRBJ2-7
CASSSVGAYEQYF
TGTGCCAGCAGTTCGGTAGGGGCCTACGAGCAGTACTTC
>TRBV28|TRBD1|few|TRBJ1-5
CASSSPGQGAWEQPQHF
TGTGCCAGCAGTTCACCGGGACAGGGGGCCTGGGAACAGCCCCAGCATTTT
>TRBV11-2|TRBD2|.|TRBJ2-1
CASSLGLAGVRLNEQFF
TGTGCCAGCAGCTTAGGACTAGCGGGAGTTCGGTTGAATGAGCAGTTCTTC
>TRBV12-3/TRBV12-4|TRBD2|.|TRBJ2-7
CASSPRLAGGGLYEQHF
TGTGCCAGCAGTCCGCGACTAGCGGGAGGAGGTCTCTACGAGCAGCACTTC
>TRBV19|.|.|TRBJ2-7
CASSISGVRSYEQYF
TGTGCCAGTAGTATCAGTGGGGTAAGGTCCTACGAGCAGTACTTC